These 21 T cell receptor beta chains came from one sample sequenced in a study of shared clonotypes between healthy human individuals. Libraries were prepared by immunoSEQ multiplex PCR; TCRdb keeps only in-frame clonotypes and omits some of them. The sample includes 2.5 million or so clones, more than 80% of them seen just once. The sample was naive CD4+ T cells sorted from blood. Subset of the sample: CD45RA+ positively selected. The receptors were sampled from a man younger than 35 in good health.

The chain recombines TRBV7-8 with TRBJ2-5; a possible D gene is TRBD1 (6 bases). V lost 5 bases and J 6 bases, leaving 10 bases between the germline ends. CDR1 and CDR2 from the germline V gene are SGHVS and FQNEAQ. The CDR3 is 12 amino acids. The CDR3 here is CASSSGGKTQYF. The CDR3 DNA is TGTGCCAGCAGCAGTGGGGGCAAGACCCAGTACTTC.

J is TRBJ2-1 and V is TRBV7-9, with 8 bases aligning to TRBD2. Germline CDR1 and CDR2: SEHNR and FQNEAQ (reference sequence). CDR3 size: 15 residues. V shed 2 bases, J shed 4 bases, and the junction held 4 bases outside the gene matches. The CDR3 here is CASSLRTSGYNEQFF. The CDR3 DNA sequence: TGTGCCAGCAGCTTAAGAACTAGCGGATACAATGAGCAGTTCTTC.

This chain uses TRBV29-1 with TRBJ2-5, with unresolved D. CDR3 length equals 15 residues. CDR1 is SQVTM, CDR2 ANQGSEA, per germline. The V gene lost 0 bases and the J gene lost 1 base, with 12 bases spanning the gap. CDR3 sequence reads: CSVEDWAASQETQYF. The CDR3 coding sequence is TGCAGCGTTGAAGATTGGGCGGCTAGCCAAGAGACCCAGTACTTC.

V is TRBV18 and J is TRBJ2-2; D is unclear. The CDR3 sequence is 14 residues long. V shed 2 bases and J shed 2 bases, with 6 bases lying between them. The germline gives CDR1 KGHSH, CDR2 LQKENI. CDR3 amino acids: CASSPNSNTGELFF. The CDR3, as DNA: TGTGCCAGCTCACCAAACAGTAACACCGGGGAGCTGTTTTTT.

V is TRBV6-6 and J is TRBJ2-1; the match to TRBD2 covers 11 bases. V lost 0 bases and J lost 8; bases outside the gene matches: 6. Germline V gene sequence: CDR1 MNHNY, CDR2 SVGAGI (reference sequence). The CDR3 is 16 residues long. CDR3 DNA: TGTGCCAGCAGTTACTCCAGACTAGCGGGGACGTATGAGCAGTTCTTC. This encodes CASSYSRLAGTYEQFF.

The chain uses TRBV5-1 and TRBJ2-1; a weak D match, TRBD1 (6 bases). V dropped 6 bases and J dropped 2 bases, with 9 bases sitting between them. Per the germline V gene, CDR1 is SGHRS and CDR2 is YFSETQ. This CDR3 spans 13 amino acids. The CDR3 DNA reads as TGCGCCAGCACCCGGACAGCCTACAATGAGCAGTTCTTC. Its protein is CASTRTAYNEQFF.

The rearrangement links TRBV10-3 to TRBJ2-7; 7 nucleotides match TRBD2. V shed 3 bases and J 0 bases; nucleotides not matched to a gene: 11. The CDR3 runs to 17 residues. The germline CDR1 and CDR2 sequences are ENHRY and SYGVKD. The CDR3 sequence is CAISDPRLAQSSYEQYF. DNA for the CDR3: TGTGCCATCAGTGATCCCCGACTAGCCCAAAGCTCCTACGAGCAGTACTTC.

This clone was counted once. This chain uses TRBV7-3 with TRBJ2-7; D possibly uses TRBD1 or TRBD2 (5 bases each). V was cut by 3 bases and J by 1 base, with 22 bases left in between. The V gene's germline CDR1 is SGHTA and CDR2 FQGTGA. This CDR3 is built from 18 residues. The CDR3 spells CASSFYPFPRDGSYEQYF. The DNA for the CDR3 is TGTGCCAGCAGCTTTTACCCCTTCCCCCGGGACGGGTCCTACGAGCAGTACTTC.

This chain uses TRBV25-1 with TRBJ2-7; 12 bases map to TRBD1. J gave up 6 bases and V 6 bases, and 9 bases lay outside the gene matches. Germline assignment: CDR1 MGHDK and CDR2 SYGVNS. The CDR3 has 15 residues. The CDR3 loop reads CASRQTGTGGGEQYF. The CDR3, as DNA: TGTGCCAGCAGACAGACCGGGACAGGGGGCGGCGAGCAGTACTTC.

The chain couples TRBV13 to TRBJ1-2, with TRBD1 matching 10 bases. V lost 5 bases, J lost 4 bases, and 13 bases stayed unmatched. The germline V gene encodes CDR1 PRHDT and CDR2 FYEKMQ (reference sequence). The CDR3 contains 17 residues. The CDR3, as DNA: TGTGCCAGCAGCCAAAGGGGGACAGGGGATCCCTTCTATGGCTACACCTTC. The encoded protein is CASSQRGTGDPFYGYTF.

This rearrangement joins TRBV10-3 to TRBJ2-7; D might be TRBD2 (6 bases). From germline, CDR1 is ENHRY and CDR2 SYGVKD. The V and J ends lost 11 bases and 3 bases respectively, with 11 bases between them. The CDR3 sequence is 11 residues long. The CDR3 DNA sequence: TGTGCCGTGGGGGGAGGCTACGAGCAGTACTTC. It is translated as CAVGGGYEQYF.

This clone was observed once. The rearrangement uses TRBV19 and TRBJ2-7, with 7 bases identical to TRBD1. This CDR3 spans 15 amino acids. V was clipped by 4 bases and J by 9 bases; unmatched bases: 15. Germline lookup yields CDR1 LNHDA and CDR2 SQIVND (reference sequence). The DNA for the CDR3 is TGTGCCAGTAGTACGACGACAGGGTCGGCGTCGAGGCAGTACTTC. This translates into CASSTTTGSASRQYF.

Only one count was recorded for this clone. Other DNA sequences from this sample encode an identical CDR3 as well. The chain uses TRBV6-5 and TRBJ1-3; D is possibly TRBD1 (5 bases). The CDR3 loop spans 14 amino acids. In germline, CDR1 is MNHEY, CDR2 SVGAGI. Between the trimmed V and J ends, which lost 6 bases and 0 bases, there was a span of 9 bases. CDR3 amino acids: CASSPDSSGNTIYF. In DNA, the CDR3 is TGTGCCAGCAGCCCAGACAGCTCTGGAAACACCATATATTTT.

This clone was counted between two and nine times. V gene TRBV25-1 combines with J gene TRBJ1-2, with TRBD1 as a possible D gene (6 bases). The CDR3 runs 14 residues. Germline CDR1 MGHDK, CDR2 SYGVNS. Trimming cost V 2 bases and J 0 bases, with 7 bases left between them. CDR3 region: CASSERGANYGYTF. The CDR3 DNA is TGTGCCAGCAGTGAAAGGGGGGCTAACTATGGCTACACCTTC.

V gene TRBV10-1 combines with J gene TRBJ2-3, with D uncertain. Germline loops: CDR1 WNHNN, CDR2 SYGVQD (reference sequence). V lost 3 bases and J 5 bases, leaving 6 bases between the germline ends. The CDR3 sequence is 12 residues long. The CDR3 coding sequence is TGCGCCAGCAGTGATACCCTAGATACGCAGTATTTT. Residues: CASSDTLDTQYF.

V is TRBV30 and J is TRBJ2-1, with 9 bases matching TRBD1. The length of the CDR3 is 16 residues. Germline assignment: CDR1 GTSNPN and CDR2 SVGIG (reference sequence). J lost 6 bases, V lost 0 bases, and 9 bases had no gene match. CDR3 protein: CAWSVIWGTGSNEQFF. The CDR3 DNA is TGTGCCTGGAGTGTCATTTGGGGGACAGGGAGCAATGAGCAGTTCTTC.

This chain links TRBV14 with TRBJ2-3; 7 bases are shared with TRBD1. The CDR3 is 15 residues long. Losses at the gene ends were 5 bases for V and 6 bases for J; bases not matched to a gene: 11. Per the germline V gene, CDR1 is SGHDN and CDR2 is FVKESK. The CDR3 here is CASSSPRQGWDTQYF. CDR3 in DNA: TGTGCCAGCAGCTCGCCCCGACAGGGATGGGATACGCAGTATTTT.

This rearrangement joins TRBV5-1 to TRBJ2-1, with 9 nucleotides matching TRBD1. Germline V gene sequence: CDR1 SGHRS, CDR2 YFSETQ. The CDR3 is made up of 11 amino acids. Trimming at V came to 3 bases and at J to 15 bases, leaving 4 bases not matched to a gene. The CDR3 DNA follows: TGCGCCAGCAGCTCGGGGGACAGGGTGTTCTTC. Amino acids: CASSSGDRVFF.

This CDR3 reads CASTFLGVNEQFF. The DNA for the CDR3 is TGTGCCAGTACATTTCTGGGGGTCAATGAGCAGTTCTTC. This sequence joins TRBV19 and TRBJ2-1; D could derive from TRBD1 or TRBD2 (5 bases each). Trimming took 7 bases from V and 6 from J, leaving 13 bases between them. Looked up from germline, CDR1 is LNHDA and CDR2 is SQIVND (reference sequence). CDR3 length: 13 amino acids.

In DNA, the CDR3 is TGTGCCAGCAGCTTACCAAAGAGCACAGATACGCAGTATTTT. This codes for CASSLPKSTDTQYF. The gene calls are TRBV7-9 and TRBJ2-3; D gene unclear. The CDR3 covers 14 residues. Trimming left V 2 bases short and J 0 bases short, with 6 bases between. Germline CDR1 and CDR2: SEHNR and FQNEAQ (reference sequence).

V gene TRBV5-6 combines with J gene TRBJ2-2; 8 bases are a match to TRBD2. The trim removed 1 base at V and 6 bases at J, leaving 8 bases unmatched. Germline values: CDR1 SGHDT, CDR2 YYEEEE. This CDR3 contains 16 residues. The CDR3 reads CASSLSPGGPPGELFF. Here the CDR3 DNA reads TGTGCCAGCAGCTTGTCCCCGGGAGGGCCGCCCGGGGAGCTGTTTTTT.